This T cell receptor (beta chain) was recorded in a study of post-analysis software for immune sequencing data. Whole-study results and caveats: Patients used about 5 TRBV segments, including TRBV5-6, TRBV5-1 and TRBV20-1, more often than controls.

A few counts support this clonotype. The antigen is unknown. The TCR beta cDNA libraries carried unique molecular identifiers. TCRdb re-derived calls from the PCR reads in MiXCR, one entry per CDR3 protein. Of some 190,000 distinct CDR3 sequences in the sample, 29% were seen once. Germline lookup yields CDR1 MNHNS and CDR2 SASEGT. The CDR3 is 17 amino acids. Trimming removed 0 bases from V and 2 bases from J, with 17 bases in between. The receptor was derived from a girl aged 2-17 years with multiple sclerosis. Input material: blood. The chain has TRBV6-1 and TRBJ2-7; D is unclear. The CDR3 is CASSEARWGTVAYEQYF. DNA for the CDR3: TGTGCCAGCAGTGAAGCGCGGTGGGGAACCGTGGCCTACGAGCAGTACTTC.